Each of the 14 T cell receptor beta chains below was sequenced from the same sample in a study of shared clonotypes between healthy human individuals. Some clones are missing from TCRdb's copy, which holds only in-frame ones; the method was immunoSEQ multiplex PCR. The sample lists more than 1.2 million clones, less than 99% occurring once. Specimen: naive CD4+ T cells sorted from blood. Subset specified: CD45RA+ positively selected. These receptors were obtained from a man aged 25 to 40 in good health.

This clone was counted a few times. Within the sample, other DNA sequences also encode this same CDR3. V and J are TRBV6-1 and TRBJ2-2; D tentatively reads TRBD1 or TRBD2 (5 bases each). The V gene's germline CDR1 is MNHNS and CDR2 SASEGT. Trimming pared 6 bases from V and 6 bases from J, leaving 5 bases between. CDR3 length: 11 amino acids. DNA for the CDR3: TGTGCCAGCAGGGGGGCCGGGGAGCTGTTTTTT. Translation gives CASRGAGELFF.

CDR3 amino acids: CASSLEFDLPRQFF. CDR3 DNA: TGTGCCAGCAGCTTAGAATTCGACTTACCGCGGCAGTTCTTC. This rearrangement joins TRBV11-2 to TRBJ2-1; D is unclear. CDR3 size: 14 residues. The V gene's germline CDR1 is SGHAT and CDR2 FQNNGV. V lost 0 bases and J lost 12, with 15 bases in between.

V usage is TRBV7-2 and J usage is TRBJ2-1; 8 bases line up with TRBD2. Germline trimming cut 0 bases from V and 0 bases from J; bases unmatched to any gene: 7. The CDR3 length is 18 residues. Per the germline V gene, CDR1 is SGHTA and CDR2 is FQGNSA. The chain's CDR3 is CASSLAGSGTSSYNEQFF. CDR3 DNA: TGTGCCAGCAGCTTAGCGGGGTCGGGGACTAGCTCCTACAATGAGCAGTTCTTC. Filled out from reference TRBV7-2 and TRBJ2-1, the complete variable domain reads GAGVSQSPSNKVTEKGKDVELRCDPISGHTALYWYRQSLGQGLEFLIYFQGNSAPDKSGLPSDRFSAERTGGSVSTLTIQRTQQEDSAVYLCASSLAGSGTSSYNEQFFGPGTRLTVL.

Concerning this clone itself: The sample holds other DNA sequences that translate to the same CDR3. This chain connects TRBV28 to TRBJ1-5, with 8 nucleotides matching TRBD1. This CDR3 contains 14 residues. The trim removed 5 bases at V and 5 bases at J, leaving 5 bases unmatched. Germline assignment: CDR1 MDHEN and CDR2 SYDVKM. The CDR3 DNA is TGTGCCAGCAGTAGACAGGGGCGGCATCAGCCCCAGCATTTT. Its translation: CASSRQGRHQPQHF.

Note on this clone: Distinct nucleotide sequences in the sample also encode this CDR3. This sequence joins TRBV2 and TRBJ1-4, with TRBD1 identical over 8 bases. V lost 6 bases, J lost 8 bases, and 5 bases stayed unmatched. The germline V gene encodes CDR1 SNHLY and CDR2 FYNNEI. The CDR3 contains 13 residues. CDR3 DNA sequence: TGTGCCAGCAGAGACAGGGGAGGGGAAAAACTGTTTTTT. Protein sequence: CASRDRGGEKLFF. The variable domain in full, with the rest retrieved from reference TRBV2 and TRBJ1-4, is EPEVTQTPSHQVTQMGQEVILRCVPISNHLYFYWYRQILGQKVEFLVSFYNNEISEKSEIFDDQFSVERPDGSNFTLKIRSTKLEDSAMYFCASRDRGGEKLFFGSGTQLSVL.

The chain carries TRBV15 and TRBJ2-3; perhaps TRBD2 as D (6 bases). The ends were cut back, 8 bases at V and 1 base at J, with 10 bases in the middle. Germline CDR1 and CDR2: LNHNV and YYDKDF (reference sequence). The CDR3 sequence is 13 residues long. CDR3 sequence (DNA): TGTGCCACCGTCGGGAGTGGCACAGATACGCAGTATTTT. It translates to CATVGSGTDTQYF.

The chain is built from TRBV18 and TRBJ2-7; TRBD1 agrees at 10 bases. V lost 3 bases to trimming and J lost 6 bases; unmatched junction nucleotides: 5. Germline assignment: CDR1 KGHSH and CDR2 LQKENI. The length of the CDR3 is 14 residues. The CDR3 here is CASSPGTGDVEQYF. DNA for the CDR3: TGTGCCAGCTCACCCGGGACAGGGGATGTCGAGCAGTACTTC.

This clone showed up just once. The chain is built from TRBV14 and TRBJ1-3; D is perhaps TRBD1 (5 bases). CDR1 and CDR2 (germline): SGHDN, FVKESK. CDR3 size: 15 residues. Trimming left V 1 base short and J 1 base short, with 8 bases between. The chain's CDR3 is CASSQAGASGNTIYF. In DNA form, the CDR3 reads TGTGCCAGCAGCCAAGCTGGGGCGTCTGGAAACACCATATATTTT.

The CDR3 bases are TGTGCCAGCAGCCCGCTCGGCGGAGGCTACACCTTC. Its translation: CASSPLGGGYTF. The rearrangement links TRBV7-9 to TRBJ1-2; D is unclear. Germline V CDR1 and CDR2: SEHNR, FQNEAQ (reference sequence). V was cut by 5 bases and J by 8 bases, with 12 bases left in between. CDR3 length: 12 amino acids.

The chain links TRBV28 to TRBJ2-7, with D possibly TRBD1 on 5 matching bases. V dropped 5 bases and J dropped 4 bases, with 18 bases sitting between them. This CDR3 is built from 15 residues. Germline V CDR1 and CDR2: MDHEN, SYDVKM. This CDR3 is CASSPWQGTAYEQYF. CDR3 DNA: TGTGCCAGCAGTCCTTGGCAGGGAACGGCTTACGAGCAGTACTTC. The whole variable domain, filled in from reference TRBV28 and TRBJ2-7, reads DVKVTQSSRYLVKRTGEKVFLECVQDMDHENMFWYRQDPGLGLRLIYFSYDVKMKEKGDIPEGYSVSREKKERFSLILESASTNQTSMYLCASSPWQGTAYEQYFGPGTRLTVT.

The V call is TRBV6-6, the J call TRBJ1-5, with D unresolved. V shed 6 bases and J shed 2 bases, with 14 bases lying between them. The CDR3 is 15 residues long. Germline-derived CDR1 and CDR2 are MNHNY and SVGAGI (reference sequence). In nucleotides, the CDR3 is TGTGCCAGCAGCCGGCGTGCGGAGGGCAATCAGCCCCAGCATTTT. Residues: CASSRRAEGNQPQHF.

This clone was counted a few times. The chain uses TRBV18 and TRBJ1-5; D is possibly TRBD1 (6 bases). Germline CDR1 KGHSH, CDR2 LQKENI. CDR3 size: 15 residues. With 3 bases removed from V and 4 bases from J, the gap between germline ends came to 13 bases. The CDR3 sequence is CASSPLGAENQPQHF. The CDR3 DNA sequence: TGTGCCAGCTCACCTTTGGGGGCTGAAAATCAGCCCCAGCATTTT.

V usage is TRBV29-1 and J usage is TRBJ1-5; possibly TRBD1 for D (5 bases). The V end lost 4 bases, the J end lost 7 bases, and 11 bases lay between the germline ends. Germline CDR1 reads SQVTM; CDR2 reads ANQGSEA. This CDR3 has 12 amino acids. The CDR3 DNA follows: TGCAGCGTTGGGGGGGGGAGACAGCCCCAGCATTTT. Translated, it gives CSVGGGRQPQHF.

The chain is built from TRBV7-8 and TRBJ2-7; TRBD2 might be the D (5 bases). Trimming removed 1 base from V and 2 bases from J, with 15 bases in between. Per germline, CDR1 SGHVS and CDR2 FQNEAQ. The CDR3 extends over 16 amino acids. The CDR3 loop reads CASSLEVRGGPYEQYF. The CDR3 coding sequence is TGTGCCAGCAGCTTAGAGGTACGGGGTGGCCCCTACGAGCAGTACTTC.